This T cell receptor (beta chain) was obtained from a study of CD8+CD57+ T cells in acquired aplastic anemia. Whole-study context: Sorted CD4+ and CD8+ cells gave a mean 3.2 ug DNA, range 0.2 to 27.4 ug.

Selection for sequencing was limited to patients who had shown CD8+CD57+ cell expansion by flow cytometry. For CDR3 and TCR beta VDJ profiling, genomic DNA was the template used. TCRdb independently ran MiXCR on the reads; one entry per CDR3 protein. The sample has roughly 61,000 distinct CDR3 sequences, around 57% seen once. Sequencing input: sorted CD4+, CD8+, or CD8+CD57+ T cells (not recorded which) from PBMCs. The TCR sequence derives from a human donor with aplastic anemia.

CDR3 protein: CASSHTGGGTRVLVDYGYTF. In DNA, the CDR3 is TGTGCCAGCAGCCACACAGGGGGCGGCACTCGGGTCCTAGTTGACTATGGCTACACCTTC. The gene calls are TRBV4-2 and TRBJ1-2; 9 positions match TRBD1. The CDR3 has 20 residues. Looked up from germline, CDR1 is LGHNA and CDR2 is YNFKEQ. After removal of 3 bases from V and 3 bases from J, the junction contained 20 bases not matched to a gene.